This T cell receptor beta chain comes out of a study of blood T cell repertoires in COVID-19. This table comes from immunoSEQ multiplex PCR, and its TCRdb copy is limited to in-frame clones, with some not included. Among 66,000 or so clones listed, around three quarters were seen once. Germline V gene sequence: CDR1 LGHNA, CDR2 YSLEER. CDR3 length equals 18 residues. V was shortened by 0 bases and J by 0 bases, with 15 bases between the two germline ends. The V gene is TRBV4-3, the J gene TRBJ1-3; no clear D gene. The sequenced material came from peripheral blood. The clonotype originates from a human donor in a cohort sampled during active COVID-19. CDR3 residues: CASSQEAAGLSSGNTIYF. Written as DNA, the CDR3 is TGCGCCAGCAGCCAAGAGGCCGCGGGCTTAAGCTCTGGAAACACCATATATTTT.